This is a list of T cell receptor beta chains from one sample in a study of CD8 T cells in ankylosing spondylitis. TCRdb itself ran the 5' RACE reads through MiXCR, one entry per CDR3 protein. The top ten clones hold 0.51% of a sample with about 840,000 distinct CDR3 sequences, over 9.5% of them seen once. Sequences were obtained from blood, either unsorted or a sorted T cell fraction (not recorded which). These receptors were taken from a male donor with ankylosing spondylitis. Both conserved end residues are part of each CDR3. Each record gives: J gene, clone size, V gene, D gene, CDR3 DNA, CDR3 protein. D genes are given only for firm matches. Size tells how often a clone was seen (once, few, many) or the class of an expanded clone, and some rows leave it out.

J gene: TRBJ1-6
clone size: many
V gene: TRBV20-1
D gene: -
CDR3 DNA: TGCAGTGCTAGTTCGGGCGGAGGCAATTCACCCCTCCACTTT
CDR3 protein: CSASSGGGNSPLHF

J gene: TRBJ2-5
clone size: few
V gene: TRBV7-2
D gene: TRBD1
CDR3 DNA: TGTGCCAGCAGCCCCCGGACAGGGAGAGGGGAGACCCAGTACTTC
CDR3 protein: CASSPRTGRGETQYF

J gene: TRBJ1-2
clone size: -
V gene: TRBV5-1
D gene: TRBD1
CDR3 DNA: TGCGCCAGCAGCTTGGTGCCAGGGGGCGAGGGTGGCTACACCTTC
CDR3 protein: CASSLVPGGEGGYTF

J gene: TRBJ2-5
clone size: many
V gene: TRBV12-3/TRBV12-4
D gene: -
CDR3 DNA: TGTGCCAGCAGTTTATGGGATTTTCAAGAGACCCAGTACTTC
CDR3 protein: CASSLWDFQETQYF

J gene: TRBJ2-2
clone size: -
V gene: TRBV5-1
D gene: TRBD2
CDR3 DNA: TGCGCCAGCAGCTTGGCCAGCGGGACGGTCCCCGGGGAGCTGTTTTTT
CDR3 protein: CASSLASGTVPGELFF

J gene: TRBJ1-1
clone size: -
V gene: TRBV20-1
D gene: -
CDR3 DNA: TGCAGTGCTAGATTGCCGGGACGGGACACTGAAGCTTTCTTT
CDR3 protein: CSARLPGRDTEAFF

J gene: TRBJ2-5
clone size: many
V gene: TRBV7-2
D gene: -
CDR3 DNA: TGTGCCAGCAGCCCCTCTGGGCAGGGAGAGACCCAGTACTTC
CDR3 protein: CASSPSGQGETQYF

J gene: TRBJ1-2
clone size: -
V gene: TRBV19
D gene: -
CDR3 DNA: TGTGCCAGTAGTCTCCGAGCCGGGAGGGAATATGGCTACACCTTC
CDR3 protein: CASSLRAGREYGYTF

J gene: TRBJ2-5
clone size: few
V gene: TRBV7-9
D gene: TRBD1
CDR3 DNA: TGTGCCAGCAGCTTAGGCAGGGGGCTGGAGACCCAGTACTTC
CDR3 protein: CASSLGRGLETQYF

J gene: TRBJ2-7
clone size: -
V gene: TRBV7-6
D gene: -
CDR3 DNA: TGTGCCAGCAGCTTATCCGAGGGAGGCTACGAGCAGTACTTC
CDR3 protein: CASSLSEGGYEQYF

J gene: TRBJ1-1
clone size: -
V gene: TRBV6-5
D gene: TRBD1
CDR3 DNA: TGTGCCAGCAGTTACTTGTATGGGGACAGGGCTGAAGCTTTCTTT
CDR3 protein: CASSYLYGDRAEAFF

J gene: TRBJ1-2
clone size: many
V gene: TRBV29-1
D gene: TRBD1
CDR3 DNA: TGCAGCGTTGAAGAAGGGACAGAAGGCTACACCTTC
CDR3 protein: CSVEEGTEGYTF

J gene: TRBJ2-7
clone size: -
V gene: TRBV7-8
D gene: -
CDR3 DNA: TGTGCCAGCAGCTTAGGGCCAGGGAGATCCTACGAGCAGTACTTC
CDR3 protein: CASSLGPGRSYEQYF

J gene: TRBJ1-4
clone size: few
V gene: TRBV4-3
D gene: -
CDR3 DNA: TGCGCCAGCAGCCAAGATCCAACAGGGTGGGGAAATGAAAAACTGTTTTTT
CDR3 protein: CASSQDPTGWGNEKLFF

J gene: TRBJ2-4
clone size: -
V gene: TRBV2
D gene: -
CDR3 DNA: TGTGCCAGCAGTGAACAGGGGAACATTCAGTACTTC
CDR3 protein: CASSEQGNIQYF

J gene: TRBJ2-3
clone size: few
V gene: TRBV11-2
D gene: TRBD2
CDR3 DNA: TGTGCCAGCAGCTCCTCCGGGACTAGCGGGAGTGGTCCCACAGATACGCAGTATTTT
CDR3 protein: CASSSSGTSGSGPTDTQYF

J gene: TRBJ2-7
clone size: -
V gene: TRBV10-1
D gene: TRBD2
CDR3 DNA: TGCGCCAGCAGTGAGGGTCAGCGGGAAGCAGGCGAGCAGTACTTC
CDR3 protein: CASSEGQREAGEQYF

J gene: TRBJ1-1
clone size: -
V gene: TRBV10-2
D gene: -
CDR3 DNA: TGCGCCAGCAGTGCGCATTGGGGTGAAGCTTTCTTT
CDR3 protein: CASSAHWGEAFF

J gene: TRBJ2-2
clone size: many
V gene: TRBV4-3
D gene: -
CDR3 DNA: TGCGCCAGCAGCCAAGATGTTGCCAAAACCGGGGAGCTGTTTTTT
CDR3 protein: CASSQDVAKTGELFF

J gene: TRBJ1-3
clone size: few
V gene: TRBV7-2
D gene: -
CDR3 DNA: TGTGCCAGCAGGCCCGGCGGCGGGCGAGGAAACACCATATATTTT
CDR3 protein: CASRPGGGRGNTIYF

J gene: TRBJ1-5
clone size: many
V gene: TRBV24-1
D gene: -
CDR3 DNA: TGTGCCACCAGTGATTTAAACGGGGTTCATCAGCCCCAGCATTTT
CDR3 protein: CATSDLNGVHQPQHF

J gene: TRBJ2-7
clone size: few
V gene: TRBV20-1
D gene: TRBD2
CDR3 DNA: TGCAGTGCTAGAGCTCGGGAGGGGGTAGGCGAGCAGTACTTC
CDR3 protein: CSARAREGVGEQYF

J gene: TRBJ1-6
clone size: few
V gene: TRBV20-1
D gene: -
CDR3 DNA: TGCAGTGCTAGGTTGGAGGGGTACCCAGATTCACCCCTCCACTTT
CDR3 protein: CSARLEGYPDSPLHF

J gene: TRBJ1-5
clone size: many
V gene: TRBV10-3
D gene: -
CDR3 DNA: TGTGCCATCAGTGAGTCGGTTGGTCCACAGGCGCCCCAGCATTTT
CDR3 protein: CAISESVGPQAPQHF

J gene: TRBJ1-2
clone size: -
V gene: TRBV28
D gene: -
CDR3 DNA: TGTGCCAGCAGCACGACAGGATGGGACTATGGCTACACCTTC
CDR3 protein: CASSTTGWDYGYTF

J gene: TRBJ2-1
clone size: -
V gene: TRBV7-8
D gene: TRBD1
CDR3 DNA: TGTGCCAGCAGCCCCGCGCCCAGGGGGTTTATCTTAGAATATGAGCAGTTCTTC
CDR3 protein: CASSPAPRGFILEYEQFF

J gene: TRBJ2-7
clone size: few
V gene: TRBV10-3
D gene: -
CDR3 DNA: TGTGCCATCAGTGAGATTGGGACACCGAACTCCTACGAGCAGTACTTC
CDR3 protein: CAISEIGTPNSYEQYF

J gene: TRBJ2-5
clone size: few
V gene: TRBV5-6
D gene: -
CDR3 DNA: TGTGCCAGCACCTCAGACGGGGGGCGGAAGACCCAGTACTTC
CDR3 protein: CASTSDGGRKTQYF

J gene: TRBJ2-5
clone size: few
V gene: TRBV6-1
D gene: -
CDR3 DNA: TGTGCCAGCAGGCCGCCGGGACTCCCTAGTCGGGAGACCCAGTACTTC
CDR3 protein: CASRPPGLPSRETQYF